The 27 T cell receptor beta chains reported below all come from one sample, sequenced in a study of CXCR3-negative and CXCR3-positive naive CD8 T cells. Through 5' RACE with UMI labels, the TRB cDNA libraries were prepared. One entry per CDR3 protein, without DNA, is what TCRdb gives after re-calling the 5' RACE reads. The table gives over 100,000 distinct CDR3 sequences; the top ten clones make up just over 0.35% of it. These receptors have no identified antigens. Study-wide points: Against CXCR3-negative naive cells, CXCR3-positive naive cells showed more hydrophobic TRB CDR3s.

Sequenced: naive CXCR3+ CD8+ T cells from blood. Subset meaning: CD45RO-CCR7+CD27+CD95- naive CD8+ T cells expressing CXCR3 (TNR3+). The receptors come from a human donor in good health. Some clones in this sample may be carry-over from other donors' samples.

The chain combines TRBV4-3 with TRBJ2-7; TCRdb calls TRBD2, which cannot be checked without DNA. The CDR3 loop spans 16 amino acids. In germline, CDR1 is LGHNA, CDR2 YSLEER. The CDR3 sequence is CASSQLTGGTPHEQYF.

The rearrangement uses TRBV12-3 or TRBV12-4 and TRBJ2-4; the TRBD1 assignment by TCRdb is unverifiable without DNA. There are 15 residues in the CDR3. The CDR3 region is CASSLEGGVRNIQYF.

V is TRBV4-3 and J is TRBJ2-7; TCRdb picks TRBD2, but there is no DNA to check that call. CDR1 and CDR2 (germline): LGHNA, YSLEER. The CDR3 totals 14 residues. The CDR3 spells CASSQRESGYEQYF.

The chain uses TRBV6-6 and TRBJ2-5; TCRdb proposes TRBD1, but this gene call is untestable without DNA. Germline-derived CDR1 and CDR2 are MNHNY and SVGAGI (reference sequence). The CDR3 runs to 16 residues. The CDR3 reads CASSYGVRATQETQYF.

The chain's CDR3 is CASSQDGDPHEKLFF. V and J are TRBV4-3 and TRBJ1-4. Germline loops: CDR1 LGHNA, CDR2 YSLEER. CDR3 length: 15 amino acids.

The CDR3 sequence is CASSIPGTEAFF. This rearrangement joins TRBV19 to TRBJ1-1; lacking DNA, the TRBD1 call made by TCRdb goes unchecked. The CDR3 extends over 12 amino acids. Per the germline V gene, CDR1 is LNHDA and CDR2 is SQIVND (reference sequence).

The CDR3 sequence: CASSLFSGRQETQYF. The chain has TRBV28 and TRBJ2-5; as DNA is missing, the TRBD2 call by TCRdb cannot be tested. The CDR3 runs 15 residues. CDR1 is MDHEN and CDR2 is SYDVKM in the germline V gene. Variable domain in full (rest from reference TRBV28 and TRBJ2-5): DVKVTQSSRYLVKRTGEKVFLECVQDMDHENMFWYRQDPGLGLRLIYFSYDVKMKEKGDIPEGYSVSREKKERFSLILESASTNQTSMYLCASSLFSGRQETQYFGPGTRLLVL.

The CDR3 sequence: CASSASGGSYEQYF. The chain is built from TRBV7-3 and TRBJ2-7. This CDR3 spans 14 amino acids. Germline values: CDR1 SGHTA, CDR2 FQGTGA.

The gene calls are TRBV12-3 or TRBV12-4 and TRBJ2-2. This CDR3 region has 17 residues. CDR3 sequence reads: CASSLITGSGNTGELFF.

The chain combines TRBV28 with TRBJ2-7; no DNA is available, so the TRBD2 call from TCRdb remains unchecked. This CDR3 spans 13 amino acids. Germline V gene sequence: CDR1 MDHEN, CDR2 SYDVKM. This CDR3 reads CASSFRGTYEQYF. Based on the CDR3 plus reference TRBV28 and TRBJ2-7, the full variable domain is DVKVTQSSRYLVKRTGEKVFLECVQDMDHENMFWYRQDPGLGLRLIYFSYDVKMKEKGDIPEGYSVSREKKERFSLILESASTNQTSMYLCASSFRGTYEQYFGPGTRLTVT.

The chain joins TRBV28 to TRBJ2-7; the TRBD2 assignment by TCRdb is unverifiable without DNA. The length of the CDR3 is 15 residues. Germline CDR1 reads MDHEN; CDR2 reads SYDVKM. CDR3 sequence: CASSLMRGRSYEQYF.

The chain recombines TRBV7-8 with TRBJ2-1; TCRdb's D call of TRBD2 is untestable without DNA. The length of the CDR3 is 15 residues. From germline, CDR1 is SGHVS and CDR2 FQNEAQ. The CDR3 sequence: CASSLIRDPRNEQFF.

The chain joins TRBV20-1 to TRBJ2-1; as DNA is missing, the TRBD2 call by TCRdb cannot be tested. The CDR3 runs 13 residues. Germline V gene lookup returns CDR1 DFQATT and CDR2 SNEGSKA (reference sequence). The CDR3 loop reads CSASDLPGGEQFF.

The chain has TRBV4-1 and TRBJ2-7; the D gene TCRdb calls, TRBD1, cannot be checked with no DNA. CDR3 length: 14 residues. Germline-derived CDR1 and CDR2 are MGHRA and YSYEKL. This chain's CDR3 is CASSHRGGSYEQYF.

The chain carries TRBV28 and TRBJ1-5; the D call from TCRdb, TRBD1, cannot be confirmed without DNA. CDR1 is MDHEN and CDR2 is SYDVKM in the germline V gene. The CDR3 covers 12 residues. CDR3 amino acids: CAIQTGIQPQHF. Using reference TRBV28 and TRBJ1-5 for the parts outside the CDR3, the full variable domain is DVKVTQSSRYLVKRTGEKVFLECVQDMDHENMFWYRQDPGLGLRLIYFSYDVKMKEKGDIPEGYSVSREKKERFSLILESASTNQTSMYLCAIQTGIQPQHFGDGTRLSIL.

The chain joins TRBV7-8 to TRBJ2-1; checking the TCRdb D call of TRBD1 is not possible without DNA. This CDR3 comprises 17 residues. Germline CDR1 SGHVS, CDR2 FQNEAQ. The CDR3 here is CASSLHNGGRLWYEQFF.

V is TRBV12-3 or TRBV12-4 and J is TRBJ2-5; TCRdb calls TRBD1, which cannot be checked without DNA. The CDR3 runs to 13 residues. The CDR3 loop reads CATASMGRETQYF.

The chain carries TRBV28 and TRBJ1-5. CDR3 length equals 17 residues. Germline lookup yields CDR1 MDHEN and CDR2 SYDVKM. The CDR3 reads CASSRPFQGREDQPQHF.

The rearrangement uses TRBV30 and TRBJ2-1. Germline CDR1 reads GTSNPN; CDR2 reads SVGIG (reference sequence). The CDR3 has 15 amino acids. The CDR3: CAWSVPRVSVGEQFF.

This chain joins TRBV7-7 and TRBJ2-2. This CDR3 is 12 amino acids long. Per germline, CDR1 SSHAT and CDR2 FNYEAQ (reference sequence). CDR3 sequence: CASSFSAGELFF.

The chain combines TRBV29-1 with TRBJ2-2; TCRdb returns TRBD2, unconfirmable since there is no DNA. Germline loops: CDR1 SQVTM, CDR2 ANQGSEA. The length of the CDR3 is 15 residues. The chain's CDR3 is CSVERAGRNTGELFF.

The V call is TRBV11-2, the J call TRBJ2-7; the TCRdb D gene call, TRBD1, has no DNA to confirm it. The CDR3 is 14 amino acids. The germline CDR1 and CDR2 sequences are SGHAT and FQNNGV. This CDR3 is CASSWGQGANEQYF.

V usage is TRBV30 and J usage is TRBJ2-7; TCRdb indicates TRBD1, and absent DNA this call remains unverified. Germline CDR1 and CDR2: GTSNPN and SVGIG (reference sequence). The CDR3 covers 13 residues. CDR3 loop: CAWSWGGYYEQYF.

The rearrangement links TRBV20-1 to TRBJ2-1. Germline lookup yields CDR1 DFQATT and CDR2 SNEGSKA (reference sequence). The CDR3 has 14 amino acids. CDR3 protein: CSAREGARYNEQFF.

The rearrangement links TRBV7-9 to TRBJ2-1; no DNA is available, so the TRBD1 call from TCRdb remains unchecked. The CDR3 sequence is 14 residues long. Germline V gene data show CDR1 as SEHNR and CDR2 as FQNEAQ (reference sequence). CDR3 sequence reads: CASSWRQGVNEQFF.

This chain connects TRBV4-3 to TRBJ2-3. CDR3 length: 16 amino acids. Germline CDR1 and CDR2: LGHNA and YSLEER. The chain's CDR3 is CASSQDLQAYTDTQYF.

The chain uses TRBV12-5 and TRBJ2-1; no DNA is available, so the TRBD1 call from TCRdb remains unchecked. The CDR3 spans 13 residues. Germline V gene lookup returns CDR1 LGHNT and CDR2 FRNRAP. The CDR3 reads CASGLDRHNEQFF.